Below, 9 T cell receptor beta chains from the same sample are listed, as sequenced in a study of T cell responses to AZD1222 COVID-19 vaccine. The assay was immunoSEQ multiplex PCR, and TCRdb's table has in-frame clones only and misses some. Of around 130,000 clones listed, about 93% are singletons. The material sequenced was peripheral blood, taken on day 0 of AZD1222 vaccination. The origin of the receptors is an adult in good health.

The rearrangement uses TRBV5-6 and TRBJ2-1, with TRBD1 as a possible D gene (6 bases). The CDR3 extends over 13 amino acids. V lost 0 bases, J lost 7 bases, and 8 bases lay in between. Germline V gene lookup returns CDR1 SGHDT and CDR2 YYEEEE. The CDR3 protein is CASSLERGNEQFF. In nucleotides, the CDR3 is TGTGCCAGCAGCTTGGAGAGGGGGAATGAGCAGTTCTTC.

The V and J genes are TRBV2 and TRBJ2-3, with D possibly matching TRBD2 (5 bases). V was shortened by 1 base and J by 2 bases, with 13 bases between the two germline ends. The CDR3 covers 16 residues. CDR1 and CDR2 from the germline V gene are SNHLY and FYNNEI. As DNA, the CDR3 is TGTGCCAGCAGTGAAGAGGAAACGGGAAACACAGATACGCAGTATTTT. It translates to CASSEEETGNTDTQYF.

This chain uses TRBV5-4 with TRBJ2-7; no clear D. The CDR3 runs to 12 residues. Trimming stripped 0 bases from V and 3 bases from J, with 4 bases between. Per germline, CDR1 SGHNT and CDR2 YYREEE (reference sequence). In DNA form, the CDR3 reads TGTGCCAGCAGCTTGGGTGGCTACGAGCAGTACTTC. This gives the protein CASSLGGYEQYF.

DNA for the CDR3: TGCGCCAGCAGCACCGGACAGGGACCCCTCTATGGCTACACCTTC. Translation gives CASSTGQGPLYGYTF. This rearrangement joins TRBV5-1 to TRBJ1-2, with 8 bases matching TRBD1. Germline V CDR1 and CDR2: SGHRS, YFSETQ. This CDR3 contains 15 residues. The V segment lost 4 bases and the J segment 4 bases; nucleotides outside the gene matches: 9.

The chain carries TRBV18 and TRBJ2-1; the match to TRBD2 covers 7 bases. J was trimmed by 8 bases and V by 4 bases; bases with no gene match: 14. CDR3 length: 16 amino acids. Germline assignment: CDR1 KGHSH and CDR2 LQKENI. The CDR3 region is CASSLLSRTGGDEQFF. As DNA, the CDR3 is TGTGCCAGCTCACTCCTTTCTCGGACGGGAGGCGATGAGCAGTTCTTC.

The CDR3 bases are TGTGCCAGCAGCCTTCTGACAGGAGGGAATTCACCCCTCCACTTT. Translation gives CASSLLTGGNSPLHF. The chain is built from TRBV7-9 and TRBJ1-6; possibly TRBD1 for D (6 bases). V lost 5 bases and J 7 bases, leaving 15 bases between the germline ends. Germline V lookup: CDR1 SEHNR, CDR2 FQNEAQ (reference sequence). This CDR3 spans 15 amino acids. Based on the CDR3 plus reference TRBV7-9 and TRBJ1-6, the full variable domain is DTGVSQNPRHKITKRGQNVTFRCDPISEHNRLYWYRQTLGQGPEFLTYFQNEAQLEKSRLLSDRFSAERPKGSFSTLEIQRTEQGDSAMYLCASSLLTGGNSPLHFGNGTRLTVT.

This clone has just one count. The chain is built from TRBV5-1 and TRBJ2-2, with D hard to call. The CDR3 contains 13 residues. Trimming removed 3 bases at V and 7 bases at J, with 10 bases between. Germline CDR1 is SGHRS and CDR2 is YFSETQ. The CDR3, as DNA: TGCGCCAGCAGCTCATCTAGTTACGGGGAGCTGTTTTTT. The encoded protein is CASSSSSYGELFF.

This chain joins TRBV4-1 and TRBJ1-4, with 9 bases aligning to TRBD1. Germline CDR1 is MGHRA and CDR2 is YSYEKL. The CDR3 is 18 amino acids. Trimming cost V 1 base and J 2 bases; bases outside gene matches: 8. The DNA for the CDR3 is TGCGCCAGCAGCCAAGGGACAGGGGTCCTCTTCACTAATGAAAAACTGTTTTTT. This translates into CASSQGTGVLFTNEKLFF.

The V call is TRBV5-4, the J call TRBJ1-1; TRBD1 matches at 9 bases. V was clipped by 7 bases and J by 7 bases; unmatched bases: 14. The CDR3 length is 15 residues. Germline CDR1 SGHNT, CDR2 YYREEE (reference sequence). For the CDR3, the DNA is TGTGCCAGCCGCATAAATACAGGGGGCAAAAATGAAGCTTTCTTT. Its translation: CASRINTGGKNEAFF. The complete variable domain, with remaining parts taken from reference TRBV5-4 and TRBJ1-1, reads ETGVTQSPTHLIKTRGQQVTLRCSSQSGHNTVSWYQQALGQGPQFIFQYYREEENGRGNFPPRFSGLQFPNYSSELNVNALELDDSALYLCASRINTGGKNEAFFGQGTRLTVV.